This T cell receptor (beta chain) was sequenced for a study of CD8+ T cells in alopecia areata (dated by TCRdb to 2016 to 2019). For the study in its entirety: Treated patients were enrolled in an open-label pilot trial of oral tofacitinib, 5 to 10 mg twice daily, for moderate-to-severe alopecia areata. immunoSEQ multiplex PCR using 35 Vbeta forward primers and 13 Jbeta reverse primers was used to amplify TCRbeta CDR3 regions. In both human patients and the C3H/HeJ mouse model, the study applied high-throughput TCRbeta sequencing to look at T cell clonal expansion in alopecia areata. Patients stayed on tofacitinib for 6 to 18 months and then had 6 months of follow-up off drug so that delayed response and recurrence could be assessed. The RNA source kit depended on sample type: the PAXgene miRNA kit for fixed scalp, the miRNeasy kit for PBMCs, and the RNeasy kit for mouse skin. Biopsies were taken from tofacitinib-treated patients at baseline and again at 4 and 24 weeks into treatment, and several of those patients also had a later scalp biopsy. Clonality in the scalp was compared among normal scalp (n=4), patchy alopecia areata scalp (n=8), and alopecia totalis/universalis scalp (n=8). Scalp tissue and sorted CD4+ and CD8+ peripheral blood T cells from patchy and totalis/universalis alopecia areata patients and from healthy controls were covered by human TCRbeta sequencing.

What the study reported, not specific to this receptor: Unlike mouse skin, where gammadelta T cells dominate, normal human skin contains resident alphabeta T cells that get sequenced too, which complicates analysis of the scalp TCR repertoire. Compared with normal scalp, lesional scalp, particularly in alopecia totalis/universalis, had higher clonality and more expanded CD8+ clones, which suggests antigenic drive. Shared TCR sequences between patients were less evident than in mice, which may be partly attributable to HLA diversity in the patient population.

This sample's time point label indicates: baseline before oral tofacitinib. Lesional scalp punch biopsies and peripheral blood were obtained from alopecia areata patients. PBMCs were isolated by density centrifugation and stained for CD3, CD4 and CD8, and CD4+ and CD8+ T cells were sorted on a FACSAria. The CDR3 sequence holds 14 residues, the cysteine and phenylalanine included. Only the CDR3 DNA stays, 42 bases, in frame from base 1. CDR1 SGHTA and CDR2 FQGNSA are derived from the germline V gene. V drops 5 bases and J drops 5 bases, leaving 16 bases in between. A word on this clone: Its antigen is not yet known. No clone much larger than this one lies a single base away; base qualities are absent.

Library preparation was by the immunoSEQ multiplex PCR assay. RNA was extracted from all samples and reverse transcribed into cDNA as template for TCR sequencing. First-strand cDNA was synthesized using SuperScript III with a 2:1 mix of oligo-dT and random hexamers. Amplification bias was assessed with a synthetic immune receptor repertoire, and residual bias was removed computationally. The authors' pipeline ran thus. Raw reads were preprocessed to remove errors, and CDR3 was defined by IMGT conventions from the conserved cysteine to phenylalanine. Clonality was computed as 1 minus the Shannon entropy, with the entropy normalized by log2 of the number of productive unique TCRs. Whether scalp clones were CD4 or CD8 was inferred by matching scalp TCRbeta sequences against CD4 and CD8 repertoires sorted from blood. Held by TCRdb, this immuneACCESS table contains in-frame sequences only and omits some clones. Under half of the omission traces to an unresolved V gene where checked; the cause of the rest is unknown. The V and J calls and clone size are taken from that table; D and trimming were inferred from the DNA. For this sample the table gives hundreds of thousands of clones, of which roughly two thirds were detected only once. Clones ranked in the top ten supply around 1.2% of the sample.

The input for sequencing was CD4+ T cells sorted from blood, taken at week 0. The sequence is built from TRBV7-2 and TRBJ2-7; the D gene cannot be named for sure. This receptor was obtained from a human donor with alopecia areata. The DNA sequence is TGTGCCAGCAGCCCCCGCGGCGACGAGAACGAGCAGTACTTC. Its protein is CASSPRGDENEQYF.